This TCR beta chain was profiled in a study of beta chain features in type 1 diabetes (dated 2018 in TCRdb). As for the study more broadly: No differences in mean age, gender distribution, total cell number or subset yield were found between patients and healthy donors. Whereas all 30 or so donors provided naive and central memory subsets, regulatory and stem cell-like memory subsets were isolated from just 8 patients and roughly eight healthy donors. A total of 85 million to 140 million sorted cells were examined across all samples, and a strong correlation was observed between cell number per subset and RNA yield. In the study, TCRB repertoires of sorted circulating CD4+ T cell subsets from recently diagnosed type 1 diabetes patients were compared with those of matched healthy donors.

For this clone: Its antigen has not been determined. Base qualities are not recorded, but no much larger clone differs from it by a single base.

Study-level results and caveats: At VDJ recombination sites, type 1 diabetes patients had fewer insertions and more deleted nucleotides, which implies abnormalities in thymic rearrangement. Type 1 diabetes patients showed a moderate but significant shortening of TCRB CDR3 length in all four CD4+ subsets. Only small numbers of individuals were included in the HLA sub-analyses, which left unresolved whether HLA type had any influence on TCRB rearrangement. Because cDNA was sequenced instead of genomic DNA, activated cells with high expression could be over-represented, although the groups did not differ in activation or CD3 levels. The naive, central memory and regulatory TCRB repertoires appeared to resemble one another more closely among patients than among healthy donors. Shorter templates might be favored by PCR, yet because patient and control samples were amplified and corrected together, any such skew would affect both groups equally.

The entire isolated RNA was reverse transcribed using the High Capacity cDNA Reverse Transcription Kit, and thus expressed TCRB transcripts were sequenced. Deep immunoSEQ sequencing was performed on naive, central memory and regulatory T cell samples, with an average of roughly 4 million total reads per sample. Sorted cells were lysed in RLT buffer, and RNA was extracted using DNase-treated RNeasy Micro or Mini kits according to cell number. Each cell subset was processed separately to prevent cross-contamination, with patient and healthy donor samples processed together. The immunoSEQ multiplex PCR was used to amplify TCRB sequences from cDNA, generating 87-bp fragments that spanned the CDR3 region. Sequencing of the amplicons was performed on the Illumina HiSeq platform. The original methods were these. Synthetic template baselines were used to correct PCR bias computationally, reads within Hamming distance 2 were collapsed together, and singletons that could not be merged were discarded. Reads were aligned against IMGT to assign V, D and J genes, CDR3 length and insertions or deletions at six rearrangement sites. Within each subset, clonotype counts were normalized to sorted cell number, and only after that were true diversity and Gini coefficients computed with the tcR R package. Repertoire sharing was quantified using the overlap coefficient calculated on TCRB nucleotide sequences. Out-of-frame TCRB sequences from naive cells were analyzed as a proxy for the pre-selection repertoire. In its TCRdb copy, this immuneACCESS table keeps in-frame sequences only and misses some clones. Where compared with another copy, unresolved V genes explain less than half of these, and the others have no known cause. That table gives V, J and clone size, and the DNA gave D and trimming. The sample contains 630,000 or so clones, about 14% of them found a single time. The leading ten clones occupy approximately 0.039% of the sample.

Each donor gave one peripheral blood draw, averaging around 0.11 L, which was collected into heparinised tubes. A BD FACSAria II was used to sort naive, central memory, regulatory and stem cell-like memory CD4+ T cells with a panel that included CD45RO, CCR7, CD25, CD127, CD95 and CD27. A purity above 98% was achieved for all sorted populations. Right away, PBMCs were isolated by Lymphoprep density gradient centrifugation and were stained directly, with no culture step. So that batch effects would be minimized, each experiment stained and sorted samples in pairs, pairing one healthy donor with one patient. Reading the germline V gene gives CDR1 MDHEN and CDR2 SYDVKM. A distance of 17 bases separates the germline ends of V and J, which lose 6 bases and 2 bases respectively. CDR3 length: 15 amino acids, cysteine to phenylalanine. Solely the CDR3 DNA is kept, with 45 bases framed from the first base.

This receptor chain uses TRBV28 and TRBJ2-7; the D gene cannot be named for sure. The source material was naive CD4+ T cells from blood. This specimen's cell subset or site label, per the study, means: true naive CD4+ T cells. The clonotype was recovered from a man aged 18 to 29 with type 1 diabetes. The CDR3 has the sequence CASRLGFPGPYEQYF. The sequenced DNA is TGTGCCAGCAGACTGGGGTTCCCCGGCCCCTACGAGCAGTACTTC.